This T cell receptor beta chain was captured by sequencing in a study of CD8+CD57+ T cells in acquired aplastic anemia. About the research overall: An average of around 3.5 ug of DNA was obtained from sorted CD4+ and CD8+ cells. Study-wide findings and caveats: Researchers report that approximately 28 CD8+ CDR3 sequences appeared in both patients and controls.

Sequencing involved patients with CD8+CD57+ cell expansion previously shown by flow cytometry. Every one of the patients had aplastic anemia (severe, acquired). The study sampled blood from patients who had received no therapy. This clonotype was seen ten or more times. Its antigen is not known. The trim removed 0 bases at V and 7 bases at J, leaving 3 bases unmatched. The CDR3 has 15 residues. Germline V gene sequence: CDR1 DFQATT, CDR2 SNEGSKA (reference sequence). Genomic DNA served as template for TCR beta VDJ and CDR3 profiling. TCRdb called the reads again in MiXCR, with one record for every CDR3 protein. The data hold 300,000 or so distinct CDR3 sequences, with under 65% observed a single time.

The sample taken for sequencing was sorted CD4+, CD8+, or CD8+CD57+ T cells (not recorded which) from PBMCs. This receptor was identified in a human donor with aplastic anemia. This rearrangement joins TRBV20-1 to TRBJ2-1, with 13 bases that match TRBD2. The chain's CDR3 is CSARDGGLAGNEQFF. CDR3 nucleotides: TGCAGTGCTAGAGATGGGGGACTAGCGGGAAATGAGCAGTTCTTC.